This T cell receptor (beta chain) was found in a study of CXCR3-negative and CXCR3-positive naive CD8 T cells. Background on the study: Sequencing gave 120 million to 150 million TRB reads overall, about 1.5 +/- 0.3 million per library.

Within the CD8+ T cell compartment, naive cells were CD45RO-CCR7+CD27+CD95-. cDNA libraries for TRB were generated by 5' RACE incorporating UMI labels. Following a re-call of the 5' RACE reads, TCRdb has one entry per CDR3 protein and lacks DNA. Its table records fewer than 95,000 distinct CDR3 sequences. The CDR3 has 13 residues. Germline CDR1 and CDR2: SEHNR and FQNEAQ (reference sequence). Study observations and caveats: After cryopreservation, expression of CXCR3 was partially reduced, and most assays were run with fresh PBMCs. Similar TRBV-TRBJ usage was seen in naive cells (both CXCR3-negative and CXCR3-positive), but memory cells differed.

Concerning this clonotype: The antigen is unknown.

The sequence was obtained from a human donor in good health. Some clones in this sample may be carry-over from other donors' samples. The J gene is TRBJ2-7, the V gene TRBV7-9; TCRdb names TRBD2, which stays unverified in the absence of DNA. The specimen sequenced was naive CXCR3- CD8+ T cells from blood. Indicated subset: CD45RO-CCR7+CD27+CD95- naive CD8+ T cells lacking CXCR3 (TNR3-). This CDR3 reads CATQESPLREQYF. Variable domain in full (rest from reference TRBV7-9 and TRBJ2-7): DTGVSQNPRHKITKRGQNVTFRCDPISEHNRLYWYRQTLGQGPEFLTYFQNEAQLEKSRLLSDRFSAERPKGSFSTLEIQRTEQGDSAMYLCATQESPLREQYFGPGTRLTVT.